A single T cell receptor (beta chain) is shown here with its context. The target antigen is unknown. This CDR3 comprises 14 residues. Germline assignment: CDR1 KGHSH and CDR2 LQKENI. V lost 6 bases to trimming and J lost 2 bases; unmatched junction nucleotides: 3. The sample belongs to a study of shared clonotypes between healthy human individuals. Whole-study results and caveats: Shared across four donors were 4% to 6% of the naive CD4 clonotypes.

Profiled with immunoSEQ multiplex PCR; TCRdb holds only in-frame clones, not every one. The sample yields around 2.5 million clones, 93% seen once. This TCR was recovered from a man aged 18 to 35 in good health. Some clones in this sample may be carry-over from other donors' samples. Sequenced material: naive CD4+ T cells from PBMCs. Subset specified: CD45RA+ positively selected. The V call is TRBV18, the J call TRBJ2-2; 7 positions match TRBD1. The CDR3 is CASSTGTNTGELFF. CDR3 DNA sequence: TGTGCCAGCTCGACAGGGACCAACACCGGGGAGCTGTTTTTT.